The subject of this entry is one TCR beta chain. Which antigen it targets is not known. Base qualities were left out, and no much larger clone turns up one base away. The germline V gene provides CDR1 LGHNA and CDR2 YNFKEQ. At the junction V is shortened by 0 bases and J by 10 bases, with 16 bases in between. The CDR3, from cysteine to phenylalanine, totals 16 residues. The retained sequence is limited to the CDR3, 48 bases, with the frame set at the first base. TCRbeta CDR3 regions were amplified from genomic DNA by means of the immunoSEQ Assay, a bias-controlled multiplex PCR. Regarding the original processing steps: Nucleated cell counts per sample were estimated from amplification of reference gene primers within the assay. To quantify the absolute abundance of each unique TCRbeta CDR3 rearrangement, sequence reads were collapsed and filtered. For each sample, productive Simpson clonality was calculated by taking the square root of Simpson's diversity index across productive rearrangements. TCRdb took over this immuneACCESS table, retaining in-frame rearrangements with V and J assigned. Such tables are incomplete; in checked studies, under half of the missing clones stem from an unresolved V gene, and the remainder is unexplained. The V and J calls and clone size come from that table; D and trimming were worked out from the DNA. This sample holds fewer than 350,000 clones; 85% were observed only once. Of the sample, approximately 1.9% is held by the ten largest clones.

The sample originates from a study of blood T cell repertoires in COVID-19 (dated by TCRdb to the early 2020s). A note on the overall study: The collaborator samples originated in the United States, Italy and Spain and spanned the acute and convalescent phases of COVID-19. The material from the prospective study consisted of cDNA or gDNA derived from T cells, B-cell-depleted T cells, or PBMCs. Subjects who had been exposed to COVID-19, were actively infected with it, or had recovered from it provided the deeply sampled blood TCRbeta repertoires that made up the dataset. A freely available public database, intended as a resource for researchers studying the immune response to SARS-CoV-2, is where the repertoires were released. Samples came from the ongoing ImmuneRACE study (first 160 participants) plus 1,254 subjects from 6 global collaborators. Sample metadata almost always included a de-identified subject ID, COVID-19 status, age in years and sex. HLA class I and class II types, where available, came from metadata supplied by the sample provider rather than from assay-based typing. General study outcomes and caveats: The quantity of clinical and demographic metadata differed by source and by participant and was supplied without curation.

Participants in the prospective study were enrolled through a virtual design, were aged 18 to 89 years, and lived in about 25 United States geographic areas. To assign participants to cohorts, the prospective study relied on clinical history that participants themselves reported in a screening survey and a study questionnaire. A participant counted as exposed if, within 2 weeks of entering the study, that participant had been in contact with someone who had a PCR-confirmed or clinician-diagnosed COVID-19 case. Each participant in the prospective study had whole blood, serum and a nasopharyngeal or oropharyngeal swab collected by mobile phlebotomists. Prospective study participants could optionally give additional blood draws and questionnaires over a roughly two-month period. Before DNA extraction, prospective study blood samples were shipped either frozen or at room temperature.

This TCR was sampled from a woman between 25 and 40 years old who had been exposed to COVID-19. Sequences were obtained from PBMCs or T cells enriched from blood (not recorded which). This receptor chain uses TRBV4-2 and TRBJ1-6, with TRBD1 perhaps the D gene, on 5 matching bases. CDR3 reads: CASSQDQTGVGSPLHF. The sequenced DNA is TGTGCCAGCAGCCAAGACCAAACGGGGGTCGGGTCACCCCTCCACTTT.